This T cell receptor (beta chain) was recorded in a study of blood T cell repertoires in COVID-19. On the study more broadly: In each case, the material was cDNA or gDNA derived from T cells, B-cell-depleted T cells, or PBMCs.

Looked up from germline, CDR1 is SNHLY and CDR2 is FYNNEI. The CDR3 spans 12 residues. Trimming cost V 7 bases and J 5 bases, with 11 bases left between them. As originally analysed: By means of reference gene primer amplification, nucleated cell counts were estimated. Only in-frame clones appear in the TCRdb table, and some are missing; sequencing was by immunoSEQ multiplex PCR. V and J calls and clone size are as listed in that table; D and trimming were resolved from the DNA. The repertoire holds around 23,000 clones, with 75% to 90% as singletons. Source material: peripheral blood. The chain recombines TRBV2 with TRBJ1-2; D call uncertain. The sequence was obtained from a woman over 75 with active or convalescent COVID-19. This CDR3 reads CASTSVGYGYTF. The CDR3 DNA is TGTGCCAGCACCAGCGTTGGTTATGGCTACACCTTC.